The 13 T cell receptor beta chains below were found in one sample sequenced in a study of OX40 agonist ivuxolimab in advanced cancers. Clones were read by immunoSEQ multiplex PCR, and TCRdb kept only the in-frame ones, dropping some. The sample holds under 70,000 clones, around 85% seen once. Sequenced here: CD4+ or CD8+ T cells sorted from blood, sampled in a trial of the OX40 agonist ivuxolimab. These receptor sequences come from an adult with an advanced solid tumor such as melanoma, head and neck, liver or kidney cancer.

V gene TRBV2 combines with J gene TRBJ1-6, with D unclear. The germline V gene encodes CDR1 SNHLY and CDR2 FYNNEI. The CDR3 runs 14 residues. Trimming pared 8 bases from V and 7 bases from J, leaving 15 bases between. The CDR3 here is CASGVGSSNSPLHF. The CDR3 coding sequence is TGTGCCAGCGGAGTAGGGAGTAGCAATTCACCCCTCCACTTT.

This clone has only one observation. CDR3 region: CASRQAEQYF. CDR3 sequence (DNA): TGTGCCAGCAGACAAGCCGAGCAGTACTTC. The rearrangement joins TRBV10-3 to TRBJ2-7; D unresolved. The CDR3 runs to 10 residues. Germline CDR1 and CDR2: ENHRY and SYGVKD. V lost 10 bases and J 6 bases, leaving 10 bases between the germline ends.

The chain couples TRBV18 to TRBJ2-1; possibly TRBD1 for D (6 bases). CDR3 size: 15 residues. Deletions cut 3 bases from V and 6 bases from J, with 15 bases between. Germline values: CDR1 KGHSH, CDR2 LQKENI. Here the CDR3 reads CASSPVQGLGNEQFF. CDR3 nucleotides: TGTGCCAGCTCACCGGTGCAGGGGTTAGGCAATGAGCAGTTCTTC.

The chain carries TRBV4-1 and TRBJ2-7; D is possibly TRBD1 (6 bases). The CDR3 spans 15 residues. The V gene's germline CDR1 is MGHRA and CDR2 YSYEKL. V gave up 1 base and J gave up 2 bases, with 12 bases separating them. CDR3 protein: CASSQGGLLTYEQYF. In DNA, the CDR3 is TGCGCCAGCAGCCAAGGGGGGCTCCTTACCTACGAGCAGTACTTC.

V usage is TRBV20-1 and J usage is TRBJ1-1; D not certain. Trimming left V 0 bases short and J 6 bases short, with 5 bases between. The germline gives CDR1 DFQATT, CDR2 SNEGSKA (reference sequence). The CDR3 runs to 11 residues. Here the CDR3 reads CSARDTPEAFF. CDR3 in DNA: TGCAGTGCTAGAGATACCCCTGAAGCTTTCTTT.

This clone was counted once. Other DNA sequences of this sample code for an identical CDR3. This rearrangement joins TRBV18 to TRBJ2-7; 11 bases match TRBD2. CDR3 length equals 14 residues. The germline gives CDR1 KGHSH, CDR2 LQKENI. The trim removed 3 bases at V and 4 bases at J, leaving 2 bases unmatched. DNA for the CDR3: TGTGCCAGCTCACCCATAGCGGGAGGGTACGAGCAGTACTTC. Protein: CASSPIAGGYEQYF. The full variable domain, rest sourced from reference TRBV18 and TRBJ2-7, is NAGVMQNPRHLVRRRGQEARLRCSPMKGHSHVYWYRQLPEEGLKFMVYLQKENIIDESGMPKERFSAEFPKEGPSILRIQQVVRGDSAAYFCASSPIAGGYEQYFGPGTRLTVT.

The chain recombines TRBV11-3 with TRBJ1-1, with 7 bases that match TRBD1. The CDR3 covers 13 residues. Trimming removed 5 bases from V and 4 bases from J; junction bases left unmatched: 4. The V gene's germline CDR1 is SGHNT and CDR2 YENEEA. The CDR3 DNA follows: TGTGCCAGCAGCACCTCAGGGGGCACTGAAGCTTTCTTT. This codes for CASSTSGGTEAFF.

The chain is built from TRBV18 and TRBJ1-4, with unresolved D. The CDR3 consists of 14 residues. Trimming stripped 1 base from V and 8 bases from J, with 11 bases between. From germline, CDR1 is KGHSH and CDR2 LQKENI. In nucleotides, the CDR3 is TGTGCCAGCTCACCACGCCAGGAGGGCGAAAAACTGTTTTTT. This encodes CASSPRQEGEKLFF.

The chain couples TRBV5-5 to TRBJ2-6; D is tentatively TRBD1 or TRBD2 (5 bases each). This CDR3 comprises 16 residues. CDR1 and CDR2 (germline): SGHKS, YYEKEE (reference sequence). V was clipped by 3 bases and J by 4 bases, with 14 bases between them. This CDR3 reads CASSSVLGVGANVLTF. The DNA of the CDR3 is TGTGCCAGCAGCTCTGTTTTGGGGGTAGGGGCCAACGTCCTGACTTTC.

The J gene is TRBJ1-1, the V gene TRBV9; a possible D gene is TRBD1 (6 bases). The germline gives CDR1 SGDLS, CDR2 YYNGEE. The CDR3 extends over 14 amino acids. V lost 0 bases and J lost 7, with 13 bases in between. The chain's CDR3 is CASSVATRGSEAFF. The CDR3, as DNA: TGTGCCAGCAGCGTAGCTACAAGGGGGAGTGAAGCTTTCTTT. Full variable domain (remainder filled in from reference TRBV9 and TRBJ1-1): DSGVTQTPKHLITATGQRVTLRCSPRSGDLSVYWYQQSLDQGLQFLIQYYNGEERAKGNILERFSAQQFPDLHSELNLSSLELGDSALYFCASSVATRGSEAFFGQGTRLTVV.

CDR3 nucleotides: TGCGCCAGCAGCCCTCCGGCCTTGGGAGGCCACGAGCAGTACTTC. This encodes CASSPPALGGHEQYF. This chain links TRBV4-1 with TRBJ2-7; D may be TRBD2 (6 bases). CDR3 length: 15 residues. Between the trimmed V and J ends, which lost 4 bases and 5 bases, there was a span of 18 bases. Germline lookup yields CDR1 MGHRA and CDR2 YSYEKL.

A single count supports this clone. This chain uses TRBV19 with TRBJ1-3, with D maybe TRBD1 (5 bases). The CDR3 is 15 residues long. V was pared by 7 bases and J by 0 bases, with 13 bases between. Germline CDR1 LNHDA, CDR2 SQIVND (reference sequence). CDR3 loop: CASIPQDNSGNTIYF. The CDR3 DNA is TGTGCCAGTATCCCACAGGACAACTCTGGAAACACCATATATTTT.

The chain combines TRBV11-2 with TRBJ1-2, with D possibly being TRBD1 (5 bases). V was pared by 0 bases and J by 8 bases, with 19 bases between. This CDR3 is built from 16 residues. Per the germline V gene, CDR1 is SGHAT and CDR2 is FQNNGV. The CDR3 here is CASSLDPPGDRVGYTF. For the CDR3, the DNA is TGTGCCAGCAGCTTAGATCCTCCCGGAGACAGAGTCGGCTACACCTTC.